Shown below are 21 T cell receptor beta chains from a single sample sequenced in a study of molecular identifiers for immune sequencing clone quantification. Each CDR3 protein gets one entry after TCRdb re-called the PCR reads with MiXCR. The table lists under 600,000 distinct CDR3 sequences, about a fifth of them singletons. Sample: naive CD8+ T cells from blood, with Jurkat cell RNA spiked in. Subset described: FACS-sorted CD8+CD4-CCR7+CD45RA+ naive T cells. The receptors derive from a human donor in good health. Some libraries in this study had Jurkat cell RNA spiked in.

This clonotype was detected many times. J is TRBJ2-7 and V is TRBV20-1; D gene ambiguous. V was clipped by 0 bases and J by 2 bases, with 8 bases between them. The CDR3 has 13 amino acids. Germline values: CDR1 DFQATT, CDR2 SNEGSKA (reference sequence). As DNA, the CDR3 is TGCAGTGCTAGAGAGCCAAGTGCCTACGAGCAGTACTTC. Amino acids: CSAREPSAYEQYF.

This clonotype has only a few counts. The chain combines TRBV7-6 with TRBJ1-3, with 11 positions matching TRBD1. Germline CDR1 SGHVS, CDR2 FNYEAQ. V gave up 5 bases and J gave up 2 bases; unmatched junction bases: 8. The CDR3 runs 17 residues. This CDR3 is CASSQYPDRGPGNTIYF. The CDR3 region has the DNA TGTGCCAGCAGCCAATATCCGGACAGGGGGCCTGGAAACACCATATATTTT.

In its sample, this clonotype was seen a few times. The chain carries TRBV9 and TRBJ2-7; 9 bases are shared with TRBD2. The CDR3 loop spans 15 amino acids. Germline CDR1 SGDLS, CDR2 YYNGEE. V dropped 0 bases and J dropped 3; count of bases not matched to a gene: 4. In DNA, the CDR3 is TGTGCCAGCAGCGTAGGCGGTAGCGGGGGCTACGAGCAGTACTTC. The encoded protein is CASSVGGSGGYEQYF.

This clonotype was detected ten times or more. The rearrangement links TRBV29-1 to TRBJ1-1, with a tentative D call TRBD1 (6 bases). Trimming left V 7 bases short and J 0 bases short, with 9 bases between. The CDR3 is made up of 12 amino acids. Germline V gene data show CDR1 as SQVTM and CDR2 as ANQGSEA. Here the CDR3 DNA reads TGCAGCGGAACAGGGATGAACACTGAAGCTTTCTTT. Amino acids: CSGTGMNTEAFF.

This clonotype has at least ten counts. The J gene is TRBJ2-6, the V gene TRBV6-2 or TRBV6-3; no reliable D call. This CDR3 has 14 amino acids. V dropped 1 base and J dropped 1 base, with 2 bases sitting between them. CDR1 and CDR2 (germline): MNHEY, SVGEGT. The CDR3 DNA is TGTGCCAGCAGTTACTTGTCTGGGGCCAACGTCCTGACTTTC. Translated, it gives CASSYLSGANVLTF.

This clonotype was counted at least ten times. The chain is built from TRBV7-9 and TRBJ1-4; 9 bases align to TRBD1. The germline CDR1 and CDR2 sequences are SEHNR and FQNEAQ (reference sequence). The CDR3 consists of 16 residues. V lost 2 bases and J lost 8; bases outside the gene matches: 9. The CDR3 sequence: CASSLITGGSHEKLFF. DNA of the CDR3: TGTGCCAGCAGCTTAATCACAGGGGGCAGTCACGAAAAACTGTTTTTT.

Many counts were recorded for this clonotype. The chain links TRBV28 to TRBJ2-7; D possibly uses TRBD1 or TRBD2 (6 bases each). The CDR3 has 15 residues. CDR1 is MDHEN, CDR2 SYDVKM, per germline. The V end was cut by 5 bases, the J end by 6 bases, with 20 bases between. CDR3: CASSPRDTGGIEQYF. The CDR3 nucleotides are TGTGCCAGCAGTCCCCGGGACACCGGAGGGATCGAGCAGTACTTC.

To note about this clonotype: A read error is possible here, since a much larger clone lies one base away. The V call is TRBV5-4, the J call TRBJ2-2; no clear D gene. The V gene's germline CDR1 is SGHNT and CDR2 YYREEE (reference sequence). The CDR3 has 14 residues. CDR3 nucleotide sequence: TGTGCCAGCGGCTTGGCCTCTAACACCGGGGAGCTGTTTTTT. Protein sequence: CASGLASNTGELFF.

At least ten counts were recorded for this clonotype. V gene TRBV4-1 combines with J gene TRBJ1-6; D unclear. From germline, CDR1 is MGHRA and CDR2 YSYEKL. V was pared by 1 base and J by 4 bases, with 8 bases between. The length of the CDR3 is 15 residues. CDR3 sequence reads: CASSQAFSYNSPLHF. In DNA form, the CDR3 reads TGCGCCAGCAGCCAAGCGTTCAGTTATAATTCACCCCTCCACTTT.

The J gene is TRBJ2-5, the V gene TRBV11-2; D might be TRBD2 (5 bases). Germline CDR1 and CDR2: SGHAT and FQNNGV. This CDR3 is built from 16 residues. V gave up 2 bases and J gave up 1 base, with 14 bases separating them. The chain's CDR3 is CASSLSIRGSQETQYF. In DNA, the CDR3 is TGTGCCAGCAGCTTATCTATTCGGGGTAGCCAAGAGACCCAGTACTTC.

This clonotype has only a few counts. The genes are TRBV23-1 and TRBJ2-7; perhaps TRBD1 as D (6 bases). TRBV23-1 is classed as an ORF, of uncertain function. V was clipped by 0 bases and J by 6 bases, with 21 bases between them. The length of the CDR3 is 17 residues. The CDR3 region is CASSQSSGAPRGSEQYF. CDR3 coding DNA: TGCGCCAGCAGTCAATCTAGTGGGGCCCCCAGGGGTTCCGAGCAGTACTTC.

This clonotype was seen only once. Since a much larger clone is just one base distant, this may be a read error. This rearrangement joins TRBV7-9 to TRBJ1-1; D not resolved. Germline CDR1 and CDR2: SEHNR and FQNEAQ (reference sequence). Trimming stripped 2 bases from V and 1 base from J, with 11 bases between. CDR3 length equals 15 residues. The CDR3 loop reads CASSLTSVTNTEAFF. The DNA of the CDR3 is TGTGCCAGCAGCTTAACGTCGGTCACGAACACTGAAGCTTTCTTT. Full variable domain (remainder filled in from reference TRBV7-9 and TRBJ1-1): DTGVSQNPRHKITKRGQNVTFRCDPISEHNRLYWYRQTLGQGPEFLTYFQNEAQLEKSRLLSDRFSAERPKGSFSTLEIQRTEQGDSAMYLCASSLTSVTNTEAFFGQGTRLTVV.

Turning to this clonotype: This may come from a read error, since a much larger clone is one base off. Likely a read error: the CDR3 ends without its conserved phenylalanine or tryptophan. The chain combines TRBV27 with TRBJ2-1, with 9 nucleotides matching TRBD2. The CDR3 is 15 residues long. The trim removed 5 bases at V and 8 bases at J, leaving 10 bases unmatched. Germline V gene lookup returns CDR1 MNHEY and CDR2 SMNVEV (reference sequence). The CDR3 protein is CASSPIAGAGHEQFL. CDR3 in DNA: TGTGCCAGCAGTCCAATAGCGGGAGCGGGGCATGAGCAGTTCCTC.

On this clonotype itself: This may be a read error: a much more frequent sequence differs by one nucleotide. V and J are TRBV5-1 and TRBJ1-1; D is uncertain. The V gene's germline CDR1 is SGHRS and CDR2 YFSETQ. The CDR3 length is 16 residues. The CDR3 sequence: CAGSFENGPHPLEAFF. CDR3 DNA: TGCGCCGGCAGCTTCGAAAACGGACCGCATCCCTTAGAAGCTTTCTTT.

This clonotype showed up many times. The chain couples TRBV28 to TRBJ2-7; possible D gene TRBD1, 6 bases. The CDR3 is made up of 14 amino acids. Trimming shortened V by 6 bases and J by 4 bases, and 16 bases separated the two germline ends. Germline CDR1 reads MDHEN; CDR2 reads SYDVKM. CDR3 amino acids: CASSRRGRTYEQYF. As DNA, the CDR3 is TGTGCCAGCAGCCGCAGGGGCAGGACGTACGAGCAGTACTTC.

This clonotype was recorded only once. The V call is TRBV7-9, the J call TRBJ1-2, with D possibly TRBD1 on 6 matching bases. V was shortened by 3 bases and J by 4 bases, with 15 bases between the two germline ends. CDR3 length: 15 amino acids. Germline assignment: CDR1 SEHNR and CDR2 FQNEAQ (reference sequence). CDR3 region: CASSLGGGGFYGYTF. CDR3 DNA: TGTGCCAGCAGCTTGGGGGGAGGGGGATTCTATGGCTACACCTTC.

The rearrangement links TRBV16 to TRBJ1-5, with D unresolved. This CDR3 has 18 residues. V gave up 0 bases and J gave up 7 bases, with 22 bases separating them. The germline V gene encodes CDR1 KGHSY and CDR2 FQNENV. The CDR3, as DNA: TGTGCCAGCAGCCAATCGGCGGTGGCAGGTATCGGGAGCCAGCCCCAGCATTTT. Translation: CASSQSAVAGIGSQPQHF.

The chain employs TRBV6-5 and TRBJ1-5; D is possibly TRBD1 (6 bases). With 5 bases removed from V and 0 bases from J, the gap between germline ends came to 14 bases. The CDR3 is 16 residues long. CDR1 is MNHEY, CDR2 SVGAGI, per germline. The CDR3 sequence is CASSPLGGYSNQPQHF. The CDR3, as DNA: TGTGCCAGCAGTCCTCTGGGGGGCTATAGCAATCAGCCCCAGCATTTT.

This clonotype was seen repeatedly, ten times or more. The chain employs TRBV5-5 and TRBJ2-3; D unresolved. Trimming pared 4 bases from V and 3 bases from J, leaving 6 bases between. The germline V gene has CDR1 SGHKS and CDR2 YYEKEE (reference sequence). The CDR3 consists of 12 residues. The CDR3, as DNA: TGTGCCAGCAGCCTAAAAACAGATACGCAGTATTTT. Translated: CASSLKTDTQYF.

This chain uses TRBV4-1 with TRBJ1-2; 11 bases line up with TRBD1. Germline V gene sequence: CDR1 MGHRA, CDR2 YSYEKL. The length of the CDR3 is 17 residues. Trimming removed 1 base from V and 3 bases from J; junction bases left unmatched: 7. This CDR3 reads CASSQVGTGGFDYGYTF. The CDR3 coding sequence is TGCGCCAGCAGCCAAGTTGGGACAGGGGGTTTTGACTATGGCTACACCTTC.

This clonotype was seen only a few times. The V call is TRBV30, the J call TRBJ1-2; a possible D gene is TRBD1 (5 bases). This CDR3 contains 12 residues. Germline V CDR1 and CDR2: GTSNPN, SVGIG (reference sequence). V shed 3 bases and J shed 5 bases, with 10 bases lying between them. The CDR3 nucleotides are TGTGCCTGGAGAGGGGTTTTTTATGGCTACACCTTC. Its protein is CAWRGVFYGYTF.